Listed below are T cell receptor beta chains from one sample, sequenced in a study of cytomegalovirus exposure and HLA in healthy donors. Method: immunoSEQ multiplex PCR; TCRdb's copy keeps in-frame clones and lacks some. The data contain fewer than 110,000 clones, 77% of them singletons. Sequenced sample: PBMCs. All receptors come from a male donor in good health and CMV-seronegative. Each CDR3 is given with its conserved first and last residue. The D gene is left open where the match is weak. The listing skips clone size in some rows; elsewhere it reads once, few, many or a size class.

. | TRBJ2-1 | . | TRBV27 | CASSRLLGSYNEQFF | TGTGCCAGCAGCCGACTTCTCGGCTCCTACAATGAGCAGTTCTTC
once | TRBJ2-7 | . | TRBV28 | CASSNGLTLYEQYF | TGTGCCAGCAGTAATGGACTGACCCTCTACGAGCAGTACTTC
few | TRBJ1-5 | . | TRBV7-9 | CASSLGTGVSKVDQPQHF | TGTGCCAGCAGCTTAGGAACGGGGGTATCAAAGGTGGATCAGCCCCAGCATTTT
. | TRBJ1-5 | . | TRBV6-1 | CASSEVGGNQPQHF | TGTGCCAGCAGTGAAGTGGGAGGGAATCAGCCCCAGCATTTT
. | TRBJ2-7 | . | TRBV29-1 | CSVEEGRDYEQYF | TGCAGCGTTGAAGAAGGCAGGGACTACGAGCAGTACTTC
. | TRBJ2-7 | TRBD2 | TRBV29-1 | CSALGGNLYEQYF | TGCAGCGCCTTGGGGGGGAACCTCTACGAGCAGTACTTC
few | TRBJ1-1 | TRBD1 | TRBV6-5 | CASSYSEGAGNTEAFF | TGTGCCAGCAGTTACTCGGAGGGGGCGGGCAACACTGAAGCTTTCTTT
. | TRBJ1-2 | TRBD1 | TRBV30 | CAWGWTGGLWGYTF | TGTGCCTGGGGATGGACAGGGGGGCTATGGGGCTACACCTTC
. | TRBJ1-4 | . | TRBV5-1 | CASSLGAYEKLFF | TGCGCCAGCAGCTTGGGAGCATATGAAAAACTGTTTTTT
. | TRBJ2-7 | TRBD2 | TRBV11-2 | CASSPLAGGPYEQYF | TGTGCCAGCAGCCCTCTAGCGGGAGGGCCCTACGAGCAGTACTTC
. | TRBJ1-2 | . | TRBV6-5 | CASSSGTKFSGYTF | TGTGCCAGCAGCTCCGGGACAAAATTTTCTGGCTACACCTTC
. | TRBJ2-2 | TRBD1 | TRBV7-8 | CASSLSGQLNTGELFF | TGTGCCAGCAGCTTATCGGGACAGCTCAACACCGGGGAGCTGTTTTTT
few | TRBJ2-7 | . | TRBV7-8 | CASSLIDPNRIPSYEQYF | TGTGCCAGCAGCTTGATTGACCCTAACAGGATACCCTCCTACGAGCAGTACTTC
. | TRBJ1-1 | . | TRBV4-1 | CASSQVRGETEAFF | TGCGCCAGCAGCCAAGTGCGGGGGGAGACTGAAGCTTTCTTT
. | TRBJ2-3 | TRBD2 | TRBV27 | CASSLLTSGRADTQYF | TGTGCCAGCAGTTTGTTGACTAGCGGGAGGGCAGATACGCAGTATTTT
. | TRBJ1-2 | TRBD1 | TRBV7-9 | CASSAKGTVYGYTF | TGTGCCAGCAGCGCCAAAGGGACAGTCTATGGCTACACCTTC
. | TRBJ2-3 | TRBD2 | TRBV27 | CASSGGTSGMRTDTQYF | TGTGCCAGCAGTGGTGGGACTAGCGGGATGAGGACAGATACGCAGTATTTT